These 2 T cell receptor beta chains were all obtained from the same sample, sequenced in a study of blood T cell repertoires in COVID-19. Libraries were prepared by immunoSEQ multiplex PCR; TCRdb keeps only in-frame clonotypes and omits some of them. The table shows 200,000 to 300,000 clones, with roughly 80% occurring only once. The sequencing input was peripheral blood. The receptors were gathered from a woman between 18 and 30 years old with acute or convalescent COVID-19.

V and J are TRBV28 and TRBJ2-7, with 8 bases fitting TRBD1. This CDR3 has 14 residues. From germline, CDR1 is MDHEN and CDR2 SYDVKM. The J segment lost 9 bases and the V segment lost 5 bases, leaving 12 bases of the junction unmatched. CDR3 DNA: TGTGCCAGCAGTAAGACGAGTACAGGGGGGTGGCAGTACTTC. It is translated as CASSKTSTGGWQYF.

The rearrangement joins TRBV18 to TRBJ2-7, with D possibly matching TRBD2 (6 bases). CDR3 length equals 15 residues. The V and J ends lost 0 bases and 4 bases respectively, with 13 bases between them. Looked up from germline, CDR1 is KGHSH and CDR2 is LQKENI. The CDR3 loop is CASSPPGGAAYEQYF. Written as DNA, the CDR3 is TGTGCCAGCTCACCACCCGGCGGGGCGGCTTACGAGCAGTACTTC.